The 13 T cell receptor beta chains listed next were all sequenced from one sample in a study of siplizumab effects on memory and regulatory T cells. The assay was immunoSEQ multiplex PCR, and TCRdb's table has in-frame clones only and misses some. The table lists about 110,000 clones, about 90% of them singletons. What was sequenced was Tregs sorted from blood. These receptors originate from a human donor in good health.

The chain joins TRBV4-2 to TRBJ2-2; D unresolved. The CDR3 covers 16 residues. The germline CDR1 and CDR2 sequences are LGHNA and YNFKEQ. With 0 bases removed from V and 8 bases from J, the gap between germline ends came to 16 bases. The CDR3 loop is CASSQDFRPLSGELFF. The DNA for the CDR3 is TGTGCCAGCAGCCAAGATTTCAGACCCCTCTCGGGGGAGCTGTTTTTT.

The chain combines TRBV13 with TRBJ2-5; maybe TRBD2 (5 bases). CDR3 size: 17 residues. The V gene lost 5 bases and the J gene lost 1 base, with 20 bases spanning the gap. Germline values: CDR1 PRHDT, CDR2 FYEKMQ (reference sequence). The CDR3 loop reads CASSRSRPQRAQETQYF. In nucleotides, the CDR3 is TGTGCCAGCAGCCGCAGCCGCCCTCAGAGGGCCCAAGAGACCCAGTACTTC.

This clone was observed a handful of times. Other DNA variants within this sample encode the same CDR3. CDR3 DNA sequence: TGTGCCAGCAGCACCGGTGGAGGCTACACCTTC. Protein product: CASSTGGGYTF. The chain uses TRBV6-5 and TRBJ1-2; D gene uncertain. Germline loops: CDR1 MNHEY, CDR2 SVGAGI. This CDR3 has 11 residues. Trimming shortened V by 6 bases and J by 8 bases, and 10 bases separated the two germline ends.

The CDR3 sequence is CASSRGTGDSEKLFF. CDR3 nucleotide sequence: TGTGCCAGCAGCCGGGGGACAGGGGATAGTGAAAAACTGTTTTTT. The V and J genes are TRBV7-6 and TRBJ1-4, with TRBD1 matching 10 bases. This CDR3 has 15 residues. V was clipped by 5 bases and J by 7 bases; unmatched bases: 7. CDR1 SGHVS and CDR2 FNYEAQ come from the germline V gene.

This chain connects TRBV6-5 to TRBJ1-1; tentative D call: TRBD1 (6 bases). The CDR3 has 13 amino acids. Germline-derived CDR1 and CDR2 are MNHEY and SVGAGI. Trimming cost V 6 bases and J 4 bases, with 12 bases left between them. CDR3 DNA: TGTGCCAGCAGGTTTCAGGGGTCCACTGAAGCTTTCTTT. It translates to CASRFQGSTEAFF.

This chain links TRBV11-2 with TRBJ2-7, with D unresolved. Germline CDR1 and CDR2: SGHAT and FQNNGV. Trimming removed 1 base from V and 2 bases from J, with 12 bases in between. The CDR3 extends over 15 amino acids. The CDR3 sequence: CASSLGPRPPYEQYF. CDR3 bases: TGTGCCAGCAGCTTAGGACCGCGGCCCCCCTACGAGCAGTACTTC.

The chain is built from TRBV5-1 and TRBJ2-2; D may be TRBD1 or TRBD2 (5 bases each). Germline CDR1 is SGHRS and CDR2 is YFSETQ. The CDR3 has 15 residues. Deletions cut 3 bases from V and 4 bases from J, with 13 bases between. DNA of the CDR3: TGCGCCAGCAGCTCGCCGGAGAGGGGCACCGGGGAGCTGTTTTTT. Protein sequence: CASSSPERGTGELFF.

The chain employs TRBV7-7 and TRBJ1-1; 7 bases match TRBD1. CDR3 length equals 15 residues. Germline trimming cut 5 bases from V and 0 bases from J; bases unmatched to any gene: 6. Germline V gene sequence: CDR1 SSHAT, CDR2 FNYEAQ (reference sequence). The CDR3 coding sequence is TGTGCCAGCAGCAACCGGACAGGTTTGAACACTGAAGCTTTCTTT. It encodes CASSNRTGLNTEAFF.

The chain combines TRBV19 with TRBJ2-7; TRBD1 aligns across 10 bases. The CDR3 totals 17 residues. Germline V gene lookup returns CDR1 LNHDA and CDR2 SQIVND (reference sequence). J lost 3 bases, V lost 5 bases, and 13 bases had no gene match. This chain's CDR3 is CASSLNGRDRGNYEQYF. In nucleotides, the CDR3 is TGTGCCAGTAGTTTAAACGGCCGGGACAGGGGAAACTACGAGCAGTACTTC.

The CDR3 here is CASSLDWDEQFF. DNA for the CDR3: TGTGCCAGCAGCCTCGACTGGGATGAGCAGTTCTTC. V usage is TRBV7-2 and J usage is TRBJ2-1; no clear D. The CDR3 is 12 residues long. Trimming took off 5 bases at V and 8 bases at J, with 10 bases between the two ends. Germline-derived CDR1 and CDR2 are SGHTA and FQGNSA.

This chain uses TRBV7-8 with TRBJ1-1; 9 bases match TRBD1. The CDR3 runs 14 residues. J was trimmed by 7 bases and V by 5 bases; bases with no gene match: 8. Germline-derived CDR1 and CDR2 are SGHVS and FQNEAQ. The CDR3 DNA reads as TGTGCCAGCAGCCCGCCGGGACAGGGACGTGAAGCTTTCTTT. Its translation is CASSPPGQGREAFF.

The chain employs TRBV6-8 and TRBJ2-2; unclear D gene. Germline CDR1 is MNHGY and CDR2 is SAAAGT. Trimming removed 4 bases at V and 8 bases at J, with 14 bases between. The CDR3 has 14 residues. Written as DNA, the CDR3 is TGTGCCAGCAGTTCCCCTGAACTCTCGGGGGAGCTGTTTTTT. Its translation: CASSSPELSGELFF.

The chain is built from TRBV2 and TRBJ2-5, with 9 positions matching TRBD1. This CDR3 contains 15 residues. With 7 bases clipped from V and 7 bases from J, the junction kept 13 bases outside the gene matches. Germline loops: CDR1 SNHLY, CDR2 FYNNEI. CDR3 coding DNA: TGTGCCAGCAATGGACAGGGGCCGCTACATGGGACCCAGTACTTC. Amino acid sequence: CASNGQGPLHGTQYF.